One sample yielded the 11 T cell receptor beta chains listed below, sequenced in a study of Ad26.COV2.S vaccination and SARS-CoV-2 variants. Treatment given: over 15 received Ad26.COV2.S at low or high dose, single or two shots; roughly five received placebo; per-sample allocation not given. Day 63 after the first injection of vaccine or placebo was the sampling time. The protocol was immunoSEQ multiplex PCR, while the TCRdb copy is restricted to in-frame clones and leaves out a portion. The repertoire holds 360,000 or so clones, roughly 87% seen once, with roughly 3.1% in the top ten. The specimen was peripheral blood, collected in a trial of Ad26.COV2.S vaccine versus placebo. These receptor sequences come from a person aged 18-60 years who received the Ad26.COV2.S COVID-19 vaccine or a placebo.

Note on this clone: This sample includes further DNA sequences coding for the same CDR3. The rearrangement links TRBV6-5 to TRBJ1-2, with no clear D. Trimming shortened V by 4 bases and J by 3 bases, and 9 bases separated the two germline ends. In germline, CDR1 is MNHEY, CDR2 SVGAGI. The CDR3 runs to 13 residues. CDR3 sequence reads: CASSSGGYYGYTF. In DNA form, the CDR3 reads TGTGCCAGCAGTTCGGGAGGATACTATGGCTACACCTTC.

This chain joins TRBV30 and TRBJ2-7; D may be TRBD2 (6 bases). V was clipped by 4 bases and J by 5 bases, with 12 bases between them. The CDR3 has 12 residues. In germline, CDR1 is GTSNPN, CDR2 SVGIG (reference sequence). CDR3 amino acids: CAWTRWRDEQYF. As DNA, the CDR3 is TGTGCCTGGACCCGTTGGAGGGACGAGCAGTACTTC. Full variable domain (missing parts from reference TRBV30 and TRBJ2-7): SQTIHQWPATLVQPVGSPLSLECTVEGTSNPNLYWYRQAAGRGLQLLFYSVGIGQISSEVPQNLSASRPQDRQFILSSKKLLLSDSGFYLCAWTRWRDEQYFGPGTRLTVT.

The V call is TRBV11-2, the J call TRBJ2-5; 11 bases line up with TRBD2. CDR3 length equals 15 residues. Germline V gives CDR1 SGHAT, CDR2 FQNNGV. V was clipped by 4 bases and J by 5 bases; unmatched bases: 6. CDR3 DNA: TGTGCCAGCAGCTCTCTAGCGGGGGGCGGGGAGACCCAGTACTTC. Protein sequence: CASSSLAGGGETQYF. Using reference TRBV11-2 and TRBJ2-5 for the parts outside the CDR3, the full variable domain is EAGVAQSPRYKIIEKRQSVAFWCNPISGHATLYWYQQILGQGPKLLIQFQNNGVVDDSQLPKDRFSAERLKGVDSTLKIQPAKLEDSAVYLCASSSLAGGGETQYFGPGTRLLVL.

The V gene is TRBV12-5, the J gene TRBJ2-4, with TRBD1 identical over 9 bases. The CDR3 is made up of 16 amino acids. V lost 0 bases to trimming and J lost 7 bases; unmatched junction nucleotides: 7. Germline CDR1 LGHNT, CDR2 FRNRAP. DNA of the CDR3: TGTGCTAGTGGTTTGGTCTCTACAGGGGGCTTGAACATTCAGTACTTC. Translating it yields CASGLVSTGGLNIQYF.

This rearrangement joins TRBV6-5 to TRBJ2-1; possibly TRBD2 for D (5 bases). V was shortened by 7 bases and J by 3 bases, with 16 bases between the two germline ends. Germline V CDR1 and CDR2: MNHEY, SVGAGI. CDR3 length: 15 amino acids. The CDR3 sequence is CASTKGAGGYNEQFF. DNA for the CDR3: TGTGCCAGCACCAAGGGAGCCGGCGGCTACAATGAGCAGTTCTTC.

The CDR3 nucleotides are TGTGCCAGCAGTGAACTGCCGAGGGAGCAGTTCTTC. Amino acid sequence: CASSELPREQFF. The chain links TRBV2 to TRBJ2-1; D not resolved. V was cut by 2 bases and J by 10 bases, with 9 bases left in between. Germline assignment: CDR1 SNHLY and CDR2 FYNNEI. The CDR3 contains 12 residues.

The chain links TRBV27 to TRBJ2-1; TRBD1 is a possible D gene (6 bases). This CDR3 has 15 residues. Germline lookup yields CDR1 MNHEY and CDR2 SMNVEV (reference sequence). Trimming removed 2 bases from V and 6 bases from J, with 14 bases in between. CDR3 loop: CASSLRQVIRNEQFF. Written as DNA, the CDR3 is TGTGCCAGCAGTTTAAGACAGGTGATCCGCAATGAGCAGTTCTTC.

V is TRBV5-1 and J is TRBJ1-1; TRBD1 is a possible D gene (6 bases). In germline, CDR1 is SGHRS, CDR2 YFSETQ. V gave up 1 base and J gave up 1 base, with 8 bases separating them. This CDR3 has 14 amino acids. The CDR3 protein is CASSLSDRNTEAFF. DNA of the CDR3: TGCGCCAGCAGCTTGTCGGACAGGAACACTGAAGCTTTCTTT. Drawing the rest from reference TRBV5-1 and TRBJ1-1, the complete variable domain is KAGVTQTPRYLIKTRGQQVTLSCSPISGHRSVSWYQQTPGQGLQFLFEYFSETQRNKGNFPGRFSGRQFSNSRSEMNVSTLELGDSALYLCASSLSDRNTEAFFGQGTRLTVV.

This chain links TRBV19 with TRBJ1-1; D is perhaps TRBD1 (5 bases). CDR1 LNHDA and CDR2 SQIVND come from the germline V gene (reference sequence). V was pared by 5 bases and J by 4 bases, with 11 bases between. This CDR3 is built from 13 residues. CDR3 DNA: TGTGCCAGTAGTGCCTTGGGGGTCACTGAAGCTTTCTTT. This codes for CASSALGVTEAFF.

The chain recombines TRBV7-9 with TRBJ1-1; TRBD1 is a possible D gene (5 bases). Trimming took off 9 bases at V and 5 bases at J, with 16 bases between the two ends. CDR3 size: 13 residues. Germline values: CDR1 SEHNR, CDR2 FQNEAQ (reference sequence). The CDR3 sequence is CASHWGLGTEAFF. The CDR3 DNA reads as TGTGCCAGTCATTGGGGGTTGGGGACTGAAGCTTTCTTT.

This rearrangement joins TRBV9 to TRBJ1-5, with no clear D. CDR3 length equals 13 residues. The V end was cut by 1 base, the J end by 6 bases, with 8 bases between. Germline CDR1 and CDR2: SGDLS and YYNGEE. In nucleotides, the CDR3 is TGTGCCAGCAGCGTAACACCCCGTCAGCCCCAGCATTTT. Translation: CASSVTPRQPQHF.